A single T cell receptor beta chain is shown here with its context. What it recognizes is unknown. The TRB cDNA libraries were prepared by 5' RACE with UMI labels. Each CDR3 protein gets one entry in TCRdb, which reprocessed the 5' RACE reads and gives no DNA. The listing records 120,000 to 150,000 distinct CDR3 sequences. This sample was taken from a study of CXCR3-negative and CXCR3-positive naive CD8 T cells. Germline V lookup: CDR1 MNHEY, CDR2 SVGEGT. This CDR3 is 14 amino acids long. General study results and limits: Naive CXCR3-positive cells had TRB CDR3s more hydrophobic than those of CXCR3-negative naive cells.

The chain joins TRBV6-2 or TRBV6-3 to TRBJ2-5; lacking DNA, the TRBD2 call made by TCRdb goes unchecked. This sequence originates from a human donor in good health. Some clones in this sample may be carry-over from other donors' samples. Sequencing used naive CXCR3+ CD8+ T cells from blood. Subset given: CD45RO-CCR7+CD27+CD95- naive CD8+ T cells expressing CXCR3 (TNR3+). This chain's CDR3 is CASSWNYREETQYF.